The 3 T cell receptor beta chains below were found in one sample sequenced in a study of early T cells in non-severe SARS-CoV-2 infection. TCRdb called the 5' RACE reads again in MiXCR, with one record for every CDR3 protein. The sample gives about 31,000 distinct CDR3 sequences, roughly 7.1% of which show up once; less than 15% is in the top ten. Sequenced material: whole blood, taken at baseline. The receptor source for this set is an adult who was a healthcare worker with PCR-confirmed SARS-CoV-2 infection or an uninfected control (not recorded which).

This clonotype was found many times. The J gene is TRBJ2-1, the V gene TRBV9; 13 nucleotides align to TRBD2. There are 15 residues in the CDR3. V gave up 0 bases and J gave up 6 bases; unmatched junction bases: 0. Germline V CDR1 and CDR2: SGDLS, YYNGEE. The CDR3 DNA is TGTGCCAGCAGCGTAGGGACTAGCGGGAGCAATGAGCAGTTCTTC. Translating gives CASSVGTSGSNEQFF.

This clonotype has at least ten counts. The chain uses TRBV11-2 and TRBJ2-7; TRBD2 agrees at 7 bases. V dropped 2 bases and J dropped 6; count of bases not matched to a gene: 4. The CDR3 spans 13 residues. Germline V gene lookup returns CDR1 SGHAT and CDR2 FQNNGV. The CDR3 DNA is TGTGCCAGCAGCTTACGGGGAGGGCGCGAGCAGTACGTC. Translation: CASSLRGGREQYV.

This clonotype was seen repeatedly, ten times or more. The junction does not match germline at one end; this may be a read error. The rearrangement uses TRBV7-7 and TRBJ1-5; D is ambiguous. Germline V gene data show CDR1 as SSHAT and CDR2 as FNYEAQ (reference sequence). The CDR3 loop spans 13 amino acids. This CDR3 reads CASSAGRDQPQHF. In DNA, the CDR3 is TGTGCTAGCAGCGCGGGGAGGGATCAGCCCCAGCATTTT. Based on the CDR3 plus reference TRBV7-7 and TRBJ1-5, the full variable domain is GAGVSQSPRYKVTKRGQDVTLRCDPISSHATLYWYQQALGQGPEFLTYFNYEAQPDKSGLPSDRFSAERPEGSISTLTIQRTEQRDSAMYRCASSAGRDQPQHFGDGTRLSIL.